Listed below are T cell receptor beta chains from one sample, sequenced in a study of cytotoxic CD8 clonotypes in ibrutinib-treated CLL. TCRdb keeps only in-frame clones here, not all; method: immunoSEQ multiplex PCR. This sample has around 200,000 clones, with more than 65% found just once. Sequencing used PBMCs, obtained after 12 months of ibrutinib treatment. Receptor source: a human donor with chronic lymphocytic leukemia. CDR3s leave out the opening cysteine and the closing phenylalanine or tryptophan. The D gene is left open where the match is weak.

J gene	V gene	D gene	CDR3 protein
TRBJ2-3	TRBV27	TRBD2	ASKPLWLGGTDTQY
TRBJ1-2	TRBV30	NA	ARTQWGGPEGGYT
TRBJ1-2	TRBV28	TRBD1	ASSPQGATNYGYT
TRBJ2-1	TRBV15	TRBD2	ATSRGGLAGGNEQF
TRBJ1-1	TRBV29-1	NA	SVVMGAGGTEAF
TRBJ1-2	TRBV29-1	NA	SVEDWGGQLHFYGYT
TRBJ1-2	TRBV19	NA	ASSIGRQLTNYGYT
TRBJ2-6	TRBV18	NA	ASSPGRDVLT
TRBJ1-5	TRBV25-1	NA	ASRGGSQPQH
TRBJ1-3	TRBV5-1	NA	ASSFGMGTGNTIY
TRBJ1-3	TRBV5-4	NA	ASSTRGFGNTIY
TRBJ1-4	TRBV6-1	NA	ASSERQYPTNEKLF
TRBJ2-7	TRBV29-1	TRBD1	SVADRGSYEQY
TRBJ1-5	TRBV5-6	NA	ASTRNGGVSNQPQH
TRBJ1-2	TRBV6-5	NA	ASSYEGWSNYGYT
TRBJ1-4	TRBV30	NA	AWSVLGAREKLF
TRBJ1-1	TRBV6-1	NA	ASSEAGRTPIGAEAF
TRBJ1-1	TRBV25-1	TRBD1	ASRRMFGGGFSEAF
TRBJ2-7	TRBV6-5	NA	ASRLTTGAYEQY
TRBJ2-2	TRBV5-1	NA	ASSLDTGELF
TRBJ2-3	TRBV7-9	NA	ASSLSMGPDTQY
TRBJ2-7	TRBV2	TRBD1	ASLDRGTYEQY
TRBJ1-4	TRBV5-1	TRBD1	ASSDNPGQGRAEKLF
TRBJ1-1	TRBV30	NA	AWSSRVLDSRMNTEAF
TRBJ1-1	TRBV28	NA	ASSPLVNTEAF
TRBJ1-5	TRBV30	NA	AWSEDRGQPQH
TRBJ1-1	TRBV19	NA	AIQRKHAMNTEAF
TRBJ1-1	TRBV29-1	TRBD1	SVGDRVVPEAF
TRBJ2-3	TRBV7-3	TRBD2	ASSTSLAGGADTQY
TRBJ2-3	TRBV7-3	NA	ASSSGPSTDTQY
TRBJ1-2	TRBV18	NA	ASSPRSVSGVFDGYT
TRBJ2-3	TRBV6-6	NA	ASTPEGRSDTQY
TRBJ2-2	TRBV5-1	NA	ASSLGNTGELF
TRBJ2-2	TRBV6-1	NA	ASGNQMTGELF
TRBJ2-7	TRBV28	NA	ASSLIVQRPY
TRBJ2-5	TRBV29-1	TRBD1	SVDSGQAETQY
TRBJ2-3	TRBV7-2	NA	ASREGRSTDTQY
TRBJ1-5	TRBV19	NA	ASSPRGGQPQH
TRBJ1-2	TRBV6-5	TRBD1	ASSYRGHGYT
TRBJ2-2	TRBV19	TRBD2	ASSIRAGEWSGELF
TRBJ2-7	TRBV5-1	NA	ASSLTDNEQY
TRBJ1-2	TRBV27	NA	ASSSGGSGTYGYT
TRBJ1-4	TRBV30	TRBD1	AWRHRGPTNEKLF
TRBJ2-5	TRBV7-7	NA	ASSLVGYQETQY
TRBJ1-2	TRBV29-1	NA	SVEDHRRGLGFGYT
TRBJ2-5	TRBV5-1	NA	ASSPHPDRKQETQY
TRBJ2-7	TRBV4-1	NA	ASSQDYKNLAYEQY
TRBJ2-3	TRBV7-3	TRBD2	ASSFLAGVNTQY
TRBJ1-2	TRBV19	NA	ASTRSRGESYGYT